The clone carrying this T cell receptor (beta chain) was counted many times. Its antigen is not known. V was pared by 6 bases and J by 7 bases, with 12 bases of the junction left unmatched. The germline gives CDR1 WSHSY, CDR2 SAAADI. This CDR3 has 16 amino acids. Time point of the sample: healthy volunteer bleed at 6 weeks. Total RNA was isolated from unfractionated whole blood. This entry belongs to a study of human T cells and chemical hapten exposure. Study overall: Slight volume differences across pooled libraries mainly accounted for varying per-sample TCR yields.

What the library attached to individual cDNA molecules were unique molecular identifiers. Per the original data handling: Ranging from roughly 23,224 to 690,600, TCR counts per sample had a median value of approximately 95,000. TCRdb ran MiXCR on the RACE reads and lists one entry per CDR3 protein. It is TCRdb's table, rather than the study itself, that gives the V and J calls and clone size. In the table there are roughly 43,000 distinct CDR3 sequences, 3.5% to 4% of which are singletons. Regarding the study as a whole: Sensitizing to DPC left TCRs with a frequency above 1 in 1000 unaltered.

The chain joins TRBV10-2 to TRBJ1-1; 12 nucleotides match TRBD1. The sample was whole blood. This TCR was recovered from a human donor in good health. Some clones in this sample may be carry-over from other donors' samples. CDR3 in amino acids: CASRISGTGGAGEAFF. Here the CDR3 DNA reads TGCGCCAGCAGGATATCCGGGACAGGGGGCGCCGGTGAAGCTTTCTTT.